This T cell receptor (beta chain) was identified during a study of PD-1 blockade in classical Hodgkin lymphoma (dated by TCRdb to about 2020). For context, the study as a whole: Nivolumab dosing was 3 mg/kg intravenously every 2 weeks, continuing until either disease progression or unacceptable toxicity. To define a peripheral blood immune signature of response to PD-1 blockade in classical Hodgkin lymphoma, the study combined TCR beta sequencing with CyTOF. Overall results and qualifications from the work: Lower diversity was observed in patients in whom nivolumab was started less than 1 year after ASCT, and these patients were excluded from later analyses so that confounding by immune reconstitution would be avoided. The study was restricted to a single clinical trial cohort, and the causes of repertoire differences, possibly disease activity or prior therapy, were left undefined. By C4D1, a significant rise was seen in CD4+ TCR diversity but not in CD8+ TCR diversity (p=0.0027 vs p=0.16), and the rise was most apparent among complete responders (p=0.02). Newly diagnosed patients were reported to have lower baseline TCR diversity than healthy donors, and relapsed/refractory patients were reported to have lower baseline TCR diversity still. Among trial patients, those achieving complete response had baseline diversity similar to that of newly diagnosed patients, while diversity was significantly lower in partial responders and progressors.

The Qiagen DNeasy kit was used to extract genomic DNA from unsorted PBMCs and from the negatively selected CD4+ and CD8+ fractions. TCR beta CDR3 regions were subjected to amplification by immunoSEQ multiplex PCR with primers that anneal to V and J segments. A synthetic immune receptor repertoire was used to minimize amplification bias, and any residual bias was removed computationally once sequencing was done. On the study's bioinformatics: Repertoire diversity was quantified as the Shannon entropy index using custom Python scripts. The unsorted, CD4+ and CD8+ repertoires were each analyzed separately, with the exception of combined analyses, where CD4+ and CD8+ sequences were merged in silico. A clone was considered expanded if an increase in frequency of at least 2-fold after treatment relative to C1D1 was found, and a pseudocount of 0.5 was applied to clones undetected at baseline. Singleton clones were defined as clones with 0 or 1 copy at C1D1, and non-singleton clones were defined as clones with 2 or more copies. By matching protein sequences in sorted samples from the same patient, clones expanded in unsorted samples were annotated as CD4+, CD8+ or unknown. Wilcoxon tests were applied to paired samples to test diversity changes from C1D1 to C4D1. Drawn from immuneACCESS, this table holds only the in-frame rearrangements with V and J called that TCRdb kept. Clones are partly lost; checked studies trace under half to an unresolved V gene and leave the rest unexplained. V and J calls and clone size are given by that table; D and trimming were obtained from the DNA. Present in this sample are 11,000 to 15,000 clones, 83% of which were seen just once. Less than 25% of the sample comes from the top ten.

The sample's time point label is to be understood as: cycle 1 day 1 (C1D1), immediately before nivolumab initiation. Every trial patient had relapsed following autologous stem cell transplantation, and prior brentuximab vedotin exposure was what differed among cohorts A, B and C. The trial cohort was composed of about 58 patients with relapsed/refractory classical Hodgkin lymphoma, for whom complete response, partial response or progressive disease was recorded as best overall response. Single-agent nivolumab was administered to trial patients in the multi-cohort phase II CheckMate 205 trial. An independent review committee assessed best overall response by applying the 2007 International Working Group response criteria. Trial PBMCs were collected just before the start of nivolumab (C1D1) and during therapy at cycle 2 day 1 and cycle 4 day 1. After peripheral blood was drawn into 8 mL Vacutainer Cell Preparation Tubes, PBMCs were isolated by centrifugation and then cryopreserved.

Worth noting for this clone: The target of this receptor is not known. No much larger clone is present one base from it, and per-base qualities are unavailable.

The source is a human donor with classical Hodgkin lymphoma. The sample here was peripheral blood mononuclear cells (PBMCs), taken at baseline.

The sequenced DNA is TGTGCCAGTAGGACTAGCTCTGAGGAGACCCAGTACTTC. Its product reads: CASRTSSEETQYF. In this chain, TRBV19 is recombined with TRBJ2-5, with 7 middle bases fitting TRBD2. Inclusive of the bounding cysteine and phenylalanine, the CDR3 is 13 residues long. The retained sequence is limited to the CDR3, 39 bases, with the frame set at the first base. Trimmed from V: 6 bases; trimmed from J: 5 bases; junction bases lacking a gene match: 6. CDR1 and CDR2 are read off the germline V gene (reference sequence) as LNHDA and SQIVND. The CDR3 plus the reference TRBV19 and TRBJ2-5 genes for the other parts give the full variable domain: DGGITQSPKYLFRKEGQNVTLSCEQNLNHDAMYWYRQDPGQGLRLIYYSQIVNDFQKGDIAEGYSVSREKKESFPLTVTSAQKNPTAFYLCASRTSSEETQYFGPGTRLLVL.